The sequence of this T cell receptor beta chain was determined in a study of blood T cells in healthy people across ages. Overall study results and limits: The study found more naive CD4+ cells and higher diversity in long-lived than aged donors. Diversity figures derived from one million T cells were judged to underestimate the true value.

Worth noting for this clonotype: Its antigen is unidentified.

A J-beta primer mix and a sample-barcoded 5' primer were used in a second PCR of about 7 to 12 cycles. TCRdb redid the calling of the 5' RACE reads with MiXCR, one entry per CDR3 protein. The sample shows 710,000 or so distinct CDR3 sequences, roughly 32% of them seen only once. The germline CDR1 and CDR2 sequences are MNHEY and SVGAGI. With 2 bases removed from V and 4 bases from J, the gap between germline ends came to 12 bases. The CDR3 runs to 14 residues. Those donating, healthy Caucasian individuals from Russia, were aged about 6 to 100. Every donor contributed 7.5 to 10 milliliters of peripheral blood by blood draw.

V usage is TRBV6-5 and J usage is TRBJ2-7; possibly TRBD1 for D (6 bases). The receptor was derived from a woman older than 75 in good health. Input material: blood. The CDR3 DNA sequence: TGTGCCAGCAGTTACGGTGGCAGGGGTTACGAGCAGTACTTC. Translation gives CASSYGGRGYEQYF.